This TCR beta chain derives from a study of cytomegalovirus exposure and HLA in healthy donors. Amplification used 60 Vbeta primers and 13 Jbeta primers. The repertoire was sequenced with immunoSEQ multiplex PCR; TCRdb's copy has only in-frame clones and lacks some. This sample has some 190,000 clones, with 9.5% found just once. The clonotype comes from a woman in her 30s in good health and CMV-seropositive. The sequenced sample was PBMCs.

The CDR3 region has the DNA TGCGCCAGCAGCCAATCTAGACAGGGTTCCTACGAGCAGTACTTC. Translated, it gives CASSQSRQGSYEQYF. The rearrangement joins TRBV4-1 to TRBJ2-7; TRBD1 aligns across 7 bases. Germline assignment: CDR1 MGHRA and CDR2 YSYEKL. V shed 2 bases, J shed 1 base, and the junction held 5 bases outside the gene matches. The CDR3 is 15 residues long.